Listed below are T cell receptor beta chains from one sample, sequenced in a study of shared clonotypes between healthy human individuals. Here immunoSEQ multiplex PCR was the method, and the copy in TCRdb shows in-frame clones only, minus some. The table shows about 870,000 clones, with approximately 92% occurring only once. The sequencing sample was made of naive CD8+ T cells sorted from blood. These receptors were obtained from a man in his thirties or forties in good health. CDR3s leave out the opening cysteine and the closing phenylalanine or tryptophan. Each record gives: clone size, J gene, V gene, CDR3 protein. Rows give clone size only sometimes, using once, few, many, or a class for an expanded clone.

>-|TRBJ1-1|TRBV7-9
ASSLVAGVGEAF
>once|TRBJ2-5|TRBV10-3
AISENRGGETQY
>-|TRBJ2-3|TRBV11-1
ASSPSPGQGETDTQY
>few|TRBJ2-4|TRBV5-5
ASTSGDIQY
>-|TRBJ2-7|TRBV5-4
ASSLDRGYEQY
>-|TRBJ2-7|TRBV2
ASSGTEFYEQY
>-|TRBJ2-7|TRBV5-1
ASRSDSDFYEQY
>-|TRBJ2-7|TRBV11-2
ASSLDPPGSHEQY
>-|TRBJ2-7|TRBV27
ASSGQNFYEQY
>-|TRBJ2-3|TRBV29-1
SVEVAGSFTDTQY
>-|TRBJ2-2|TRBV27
ASSINRGHTGELF
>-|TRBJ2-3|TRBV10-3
AISELAGEADTQY
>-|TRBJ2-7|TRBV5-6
ASSLVVTGVDEQY
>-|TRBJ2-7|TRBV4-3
ASSQDYRTGTYEQY
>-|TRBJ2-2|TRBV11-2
ASSSGLAGGELF
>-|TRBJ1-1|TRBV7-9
ASSQTGLNTEAF
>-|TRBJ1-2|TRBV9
ASSVRGTGDGYT
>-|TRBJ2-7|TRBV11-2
ASSWGHSYEQY
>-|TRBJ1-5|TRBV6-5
ASSARAYSNQPQH
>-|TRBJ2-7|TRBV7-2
ASSLGTGAEQY
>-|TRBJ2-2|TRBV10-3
ASQGGNTGELF
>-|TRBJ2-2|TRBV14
ASSQARISNTGELF
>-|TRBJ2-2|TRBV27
ASSLMSHSGELF
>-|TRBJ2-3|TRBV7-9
ASRPPGAYSTDTQY
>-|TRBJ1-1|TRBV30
AWSRGDTEAF
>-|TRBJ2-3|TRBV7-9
ASSMGLAGVTDTQY
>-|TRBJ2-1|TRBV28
ASSFPTSGSGHEQF
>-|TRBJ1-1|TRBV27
ASSTINSMNTEAF
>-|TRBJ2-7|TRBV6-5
ASSYPKGQGGYEQY
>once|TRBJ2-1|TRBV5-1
ASSGPGQGANNEQF
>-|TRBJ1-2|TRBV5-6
ASTGQGADYGYT
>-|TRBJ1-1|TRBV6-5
ASSYWSQVYTEAF
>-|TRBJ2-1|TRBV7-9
ASSHGTARSRPGYNEQF
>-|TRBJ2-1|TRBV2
ASSDRLAGLNEQF
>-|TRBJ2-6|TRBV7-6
ASAASVSGANVLT
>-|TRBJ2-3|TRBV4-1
ASSQLMTSPSADTQY